The 30 T cell receptor beta chains presented below share a single source sample, sequenced in a study of blood T cell repertoires in COVID-19. Only in-frame clones appear in the TCRdb table, and some are missing; sequencing was by immunoSEQ multiplex PCR. In the table there are roughly 100,000 clones, about four fifths of which are singletons. The sequenced material came from peripheral blood. The receptors were gathered from a man older than 75 with acute or convalescent COVID-19.

The rearrangement uses TRBV2 and TRBJ2-3; D remains ambiguous. The CDR3 runs to 14 residues. V was cut by 5 bases and J by 4 bases, with 13 bases left in between. The germline V gene has CDR1 SNHLY and CDR2 FYNNEI. CDR3 coding DNA: TGTGCCAGCAGTCCCCGACTGCCGCCAGATACGCAGTATTTT. Its translation is CASSPRLPPDTQYF. Looking up the rest from reference TRBV2 and TRBJ2-3 gives the full variable domain: EPEVTQTPSHQVTQMGQEVILRCVPISNHLYFYWYRQILGQKVEFLVSFYNNEISEKSEIFDDQFSVERPDGSNFTLKIRSTKLEDSAMYFCASSPRLPPDTQYFGPGTRLTVL.

V gene TRBV5-1 combines with J gene TRBJ2-1; 10 bases match TRBD2. With V trimmed by 2 bases and J by 3 bases, 8 bases remained unmatched. The CDR3 has 17 amino acids. From germline, CDR1 is SGHRS and CDR2 YFSETQ. CDR3 in amino acids: CASSFLPLAGDYNEQFF. The CDR3 DNA reads TGCGCCAGCAGCTTCCTCCCCCTAGCGGGAGACTACAATGAGCAGTTCTTC.

This clone was seen a handful of times. The chain recombines TRBV29-1 with TRBJ2-1; no firm D call. The CDR3 contains 14 residues. Deletions cut 6 bases from V and 0 bases from J, with 12 bases between. The V gene's germline CDR1 is SQVTM and CDR2 ANQGSEA. CDR3: CSVSVGSSYNEQFF. The CDR3 DNA reads as TGCAGCGTGAGTGTGGGCTCCTCCTACAATGAGCAGTTCTTC.

The chain joins TRBV28 to TRBJ2-5; 8 bases line up with TRBD1. Losses at the gene ends were 5 bases for V and 6 bases for J; bases not matched to a gene: 11. The CDR3 is 15 residues long. Per the germline V gene, CDR1 is MDHEN and CDR2 is SYDVKM. The CDR3 coding sequence is TGTGCCAGCAGTGACGGGACAGGCGTTCGGAAGACCCAGTACTTC. It specifies CASSDGTGVRKTQYF.

The rearrangement joins TRBV28 to TRBJ1-2, with TRBD1 identical over 7 bases. V was pared by 6 bases and J by 4 bases, with 8 bases of the junction left unmatched. CDR1 MDHEN and CDR2 SYDVKM come from the germline V gene. The CDR3 loop spans 14 amino acids. The CDR3 DNA reads TGTGCCAGCAGGACCGGGACAGCCCCCTATGGCTACACCTTC. This encodes CASRTGTAPYGYTF.

The chain uses TRBV3-1 (or the pseudogene TRBV3-2) and TRBJ1-2; D is perhaps TRBD1 (5 bases). CDR1 is LGHDT, CDR2 YNNKEL, per germline (reference sequence). The CDR3 length is 14 residues. Trimming took off 5 bases at V and 8 bases at J, with 18 bases between the two ends. The CDR3 is CASSLADGTGGYTF. The CDR3 DNA is TGTGCCAGCAGCTTAGCGGACGGGACCGGCGGCTACACCTTC.

This clone was recorded a few times. The chain combines TRBV30 with TRBJ1-5; D remains ambiguous. The length of the CDR3 is 13 residues. Deletions cut 0 bases from V and 6 bases from J, with 9 bases between. From germline, CDR1 is GTSNPN and CDR2 SVGIG (reference sequence). The CDR3 bases are TGTGCCTGGAGTGTGACGGGGAGTCAGCCCCAGCATTTT. Encoded protein: CAWSVTGSQPQHF.

V is TRBV7-2 and J is TRBJ2-5; 13 bases line up with TRBD2. J was trimmed by 4 bases and V by 7 bases; bases with no gene match: 15. CDR3 length equals 18 residues. Looked up from germline, CDR1 is SGHTA and CDR2 is FQGNSA. CDR3 coding DNA: TGTGCCAGCACTCGCGGGGGGACTAGCGGGATGGGGATAGAGACCCAGTACTTC. Translation: CASTRGGTSGMGIETQYF.

This chain links TRBV5-1 with TRBJ1-6; 10 bases line up with TRBD1. There are 15 residues in the CDR3. Looked up from germline, CDR1 is SGHRS and CDR2 is YFSETQ. Trimming removed 4 bases from V and 8 bases from J; junction bases left unmatched: 6. CDR3 in DNA: TGCGCCAGCAGCCAACAGGACAGGGGGTATTCACCCCTCCACTTT. The encoded protein is CASSQQDRGYSPLHF. The full variable domain, its missing parts supplied by reference TRBV5-1 and TRBJ1-6, is KAGVTQTPRYLIKTRGQQVTLSCSPISGHRSVSWYQQTPGQGLQFLFEYFSETQRNKGNFPGRFSGRQFSNSRSEMNVSTLELGDSALYLCASSQQDRGYSPLHFGNGTRLTVT.

The chain is built from TRBV19 and TRBJ2-3; TRBD2 aligns across 8 bases. The CDR3 runs 17 residues. Trimming removed 3 bases from V and 6 bases from J; junction bases left unmatched: 14. Per germline, CDR1 LNHDA and CDR2 SQIVND (reference sequence). The CDR3 region is CASSIRVASGSDDTQYF. In DNA form, the CDR3 reads TGTGCCAGTAGTATCAGGGTGGCCAGCGGGAGTGATGATACGCAGTATTTT. The full variable domain, completed using reference TRBV19 and TRBJ2-3, is DGGITQSPKYLFRKEGQNVTLSCEQNLNHDAMYWYRQDPGQGLRLIYYSQIVNDFQKGDIAEGYSVSREKKESFPLTVTSAQKNPTAFYLCASSIRVASGSDDTQYFGPGTRLTVL.

This clone has only a few counts. The chain couples TRBV27 to TRBJ2-7; 11 nucleotides agree with TRBD2. The CDR3 contains 15 residues. The J segment lost 4 bases and the V segment lost 3 bases, leaving 5 bases of the junction unmatched. Germline V gives CDR1 MNHEY, CDR2 SMNVEV (reference sequence). The CDR3 loop reads CASSFGLAGGYEQYF. Here the CDR3 DNA reads TGTGCCAGCAGTTTCGGGCTAGCGGGGGGATACGAGCAGTACTTC.

The chain links TRBV18 to TRBJ2-6, with 8 bases identical to TRBD2. V lost 5 bases to trimming and J lost 0 bases; unmatched junction nucleotides: 9. This CDR3 spans 18 amino acids. Germline V lookup: CDR1 KGHSH, CDR2 LQKENI. The CDR3 region has the DNA TGTGCCAGCTCAAAACCTCCGAGCGGGAGCTCTGGGGCCAACGTCCTGACTTTC. Its translation is CASSKPPSGSSGANVLTF.

The chain recombines TRBV27 with TRBJ2-7, with D perhaps matching TRBD1 (5 bases). V was shortened by 5 bases and J by 2 bases, with 13 bases between the two germline ends. CDR3 length: 14 residues. Per germline, CDR1 MNHEY and CDR2 SMNVEV (reference sequence). CDR3 region: CASSPSDSPYEQYF. CDR3 bases: TGTGCCAGCAGTCCAAGTGACAGTCCCTACGAGCAGTACTTC.

The chain carries TRBV10-3 and TRBJ1-2, with a weak D call TRBD1 (6 bases). The CDR3 has 14 residues. The V end was cut by 3 bases, the J end by 5 bases, with 13 bases between. Germline assignment: CDR1 ENHRY and CDR2 SYGVKD. As DNA, the CDR3 is TGTGCCATCAGTGACCGGGGACAAGAGTATGGCTACACCTTC. Translating it yields CAISDRGQEYGYTF.

The chain couples TRBV5-1 to TRBJ1-1; TRBD1 is a possible D gene (5 bases). The CDR3 is made up of 16 amino acids. Between the trimmed V and J ends, which lost 4 bases and 1 base, there was a span of 17 bases. In germline, CDR1 is SGHRS, CDR2 YFSETQ. The CDR3 bases are TGCGCCAGCAGCCCACTGGGAGGGGTCGCGAACACTGAAGCTTTCTTT. This gives the protein CASSPLGGVANTEAFF.

This clone has just a few counts. This chain uses TRBV6-1 with TRBJ2-2; weak D call: TRBD1 (5 bases). CDR3 size: 17 residues. The germline V and J ends were trimmed by 2 bases and 7 bases, with 20 bases remaining between them. Germline lookup yields CDR1 MNHNS and CDR2 SASEGT. The CDR3 DNA reads as TGTGCCAGCAGTGAAATGTCAGGTTTGAGGCAGGGCGGGGAGCTGTTTTTT. This encodes CASSEMSGLRQGGELFF.

The chain joins TRBV27 to TRBJ2-7; 11 bases align to TRBD2. Germline V CDR1 and CDR2: MNHEY, SMNVEV (reference sequence). With 4 bases clipped from V and 3 bases from J, the junction kept 5 bases outside the gene matches. The CDR3 totals 15 residues. CDR3 residues: CASSSIAGGLYEQYF. The CDR3 DNA sequence: TGTGCCAGCAGTTCTATAGCGGGAGGGCTCTACGAGCAGTACTTC.

J is TRBJ1-4 and V is TRBV30; no clear D gene. This CDR3 spans 12 amino acids. Germline CDR1 reads GTSNPN; CDR2 reads SVGIG (reference sequence). V lost 3 bases and J 8 bases, leaving 10 bases between the germline ends. The DNA for the CDR3 is TGTGCCTGGAGGACCTCGGGGGAAAAACTGTTTTTT. It encodes CAWRTSGEKLFF.

V and J are TRBV29-1 and TRBJ2-3, with a possible D match to TRBD2 (6 bases). V lost 7 bases to trimming and J lost 0 bases, with 8 bases between them. Germline V gene data show CDR1 as SQVTM and CDR2 as ANQGSEA. The CDR3 is 12 amino acids. The DNA of the CDR3 is TGCAGCGCCGGGACTAGCACAGATACGCAGTATTTT. Translated, it gives CSAGTSTDTQYF.

The chain employs TRBV6-1 and TRBJ1-2; D is possibly TRBD1 (5 bases). The germline gives CDR1 MNHNS, CDR2 SASEGT. The V end lost 1 base, the J end lost 4 bases, and 13 bases lay between the germline ends. The CDR3 totals 15 residues. CDR3 residues: CASSEGQRPLYGYTF. The CDR3 DNA sequence: TGTGCCAGCAGTGAAGGACAGCGACCCCTCTATGGCTACACCTTC.

The rearrangement joins TRBV28 to TRBJ1-3; 7 positions agree with TRBD1. Germline V lookup: CDR1 MDHEN, CDR2 SYDVKM. The CDR3 totals 15 residues. V lost 4 bases to trimming and J lost 2 bases; unmatched junction nucleotides: 5. The CDR3 coding sequence is TGTGCCAGCAGTTCACATCAGGGGGCTGGAAACACCATATATTTT. This encodes CASSSHQGAGNTIYF.

The J gene is TRBJ2-1, the V gene TRBV27; TRBD2 aligns across 7 bases. The V segment lost 5 bases and the J segment 5 bases; nucleotides outside the gene matches: 18. This CDR3 is 18 amino acids long. From germline, CDR1 is MNHEY and CDR2 SMNVEV (reference sequence). The chain's CDR3 is CASSPRRAGPLGNNEQFF. CDR3 nucleotides: TGTGCCAGCAGTCCCCGGAGAGCGGGACCCCTCGGGAACAATGAGCAGTTCTTC.

CDR3 region: CASSLDAGPVSEQFF. The DNA of the CDR3 is TGCGCCAGCAGCTTGGACGCGGGCCCGGTATCTGAGCAGTTCTTC. This rearrangement joins TRBV5-1 to TRBJ2-1; tentative D call: TRBD2 (5 bases). CDR3 size: 15 residues. V was pared by 0 bases and J by 9 bases, with 16 bases between. The germline V gene has CDR1 SGHRS and CDR2 YFSETQ.

V and J are TRBV14 and TRBJ1-2, with D possibly TRBD1 on 5 matching bases. From germline, CDR1 is SGHDN and CDR2 FVKESK. The CDR3 totals 14 residues. Trimming took 1 base from V and 9 from J, leaving 15 bases between them. This chain's CDR3 is CASSQALRDSSYTF. The CDR3, as DNA: TGTGCCAGCAGCCAAGCCCTCAGGGACTCCAGCTACACCTTC.

V and J are TRBV18 and TRBJ2-3; D call uncertain. This CDR3 is 16 amino acids long. CDR1 and CDR2 from the germline V gene are KGHSH and LQKENI. The V end lost 2 bases, the J end lost 0 bases, and 12 bases lay between the germline ends. The CDR3 sequence: CASSPNRAMSTDTQYF. CDR3 nucleotides: TGTGCCAGCTCACCAAACCGCGCTATGAGCACAGATACGCAGTATTTT.

This clone was found once. This sequence joins TRBV28 and TRBJ2-1; 7 positions agree with TRBD2. The J segment lost 4 bases and the V segment lost 6 bases, leaving 3 bases of the junction unmatched. Germline-derived CDR1 and CDR2 are MDHEN and SYDVKM. This CDR3 spans 13 amino acids. The CDR3 DNA follows: TGTGCCAGCAGGGGGCGGGGGTACAATGAGCAGTTCTTC. Its protein product is CASRGRGYNEQFF.

The gene calls are TRBV5-1 and TRBJ1-2; 7 nucleotides agree with TRBD1. The V and J ends lost 2 bases and 4 bases, in that order; junction bases with no gene match: 8. This CDR3 has 15 amino acids. The germline CDR1 and CDR2 sequences are SGHRS and YFSETQ. In nucleotides, the CDR3 is TGCGCCAGCAGCTTAGACCCGACAGGGAGCTATGGCTACACCTTC. It codes for CASSLDPTGSYGYTF.

Notes on this clone: The identical CDR3 is also encoded by other nucleotide sequences in the sample. This chain joins TRBV7-6 and TRBJ2-5; D remains ambiguous. This CDR3 comprises 13 residues. V was shortened by 3 bases and J by 0 bases, with 5 bases between the two germline ends. Germline V gene lookup returns CDR1 SGHVS and CDR2 FNYEAQ. The CDR3 bases are TGTGCCAGCAGCTTTACACACCAAGAGACCCAGTACTTC. It codes for CASSFTHQETQYF.

This chain uses TRBV19 with TRBJ2-7; D unresolved. The CDR3 runs to 13 residues. The V end was cut by 5 bases, the J end by 3 bases, with 11 bases between. Per the germline V gene, CDR1 is LNHDA and CDR2 is SQIVND (reference sequence). The CDR3 reads CASSRSVHYEQYF. Here the CDR3 DNA reads TGTGCCAGTAGTCGTTCAGTCCACTACGAGCAGTACTTC. Variable domain in full (rest from reference TRBV19 and TRBJ2-7): DGGITQSPKYLFRKEGQNVTLSCEQNLNHDAMYWYRQDPGQGLRLIYYSQIVNDFQKGDIAEGYSVSREKKESFPLTVTSAQKNPTAFYLCASSRSVHYEQYFGPGTRLTVT.

The chain links TRBV28 to TRBJ2-4; 7 bases are shared with TRBD2. The CDR3 consists of 16 residues. After removal of 3 bases from V and 0 bases from J, the junction contained 5 bases not matched to a gene. CDR1 is MDHEN and CDR2 is SYDVKM in the germline V gene. CDR3 nucleotide sequence: TGTGCCAGCAGTTTCGGGGGGTTCGGAGCCAAAAACATTCAGTACTTC. Its translation is CASSFGGFGAKNIQYF.